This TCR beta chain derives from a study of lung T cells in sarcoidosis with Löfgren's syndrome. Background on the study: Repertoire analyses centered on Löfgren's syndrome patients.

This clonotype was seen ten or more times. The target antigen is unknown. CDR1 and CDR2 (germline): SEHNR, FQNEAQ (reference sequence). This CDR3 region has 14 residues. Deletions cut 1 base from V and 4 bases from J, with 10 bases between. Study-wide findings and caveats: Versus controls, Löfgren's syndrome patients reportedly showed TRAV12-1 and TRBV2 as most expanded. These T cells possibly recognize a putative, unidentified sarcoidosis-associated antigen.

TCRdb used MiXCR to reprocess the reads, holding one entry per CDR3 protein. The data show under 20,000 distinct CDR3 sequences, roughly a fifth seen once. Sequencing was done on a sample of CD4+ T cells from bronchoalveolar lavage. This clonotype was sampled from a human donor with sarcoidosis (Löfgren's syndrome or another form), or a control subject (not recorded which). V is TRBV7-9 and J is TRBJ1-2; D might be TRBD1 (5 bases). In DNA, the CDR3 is TGTGCCAGCAGCTTAGTTGGGGACGTCTATGGCTACACCTTC. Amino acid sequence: CASSLVGDVYGYTF.